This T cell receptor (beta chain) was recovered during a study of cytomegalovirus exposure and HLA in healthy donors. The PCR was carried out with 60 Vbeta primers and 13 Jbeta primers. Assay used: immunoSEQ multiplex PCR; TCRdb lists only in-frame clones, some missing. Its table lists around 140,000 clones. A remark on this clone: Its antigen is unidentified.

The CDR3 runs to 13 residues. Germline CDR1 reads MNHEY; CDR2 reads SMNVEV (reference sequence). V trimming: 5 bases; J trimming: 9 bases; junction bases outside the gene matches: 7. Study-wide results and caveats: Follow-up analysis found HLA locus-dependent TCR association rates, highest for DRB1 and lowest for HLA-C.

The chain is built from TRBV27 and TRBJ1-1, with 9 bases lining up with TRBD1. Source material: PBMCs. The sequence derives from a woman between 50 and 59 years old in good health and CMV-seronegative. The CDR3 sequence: CASSTGDREKAFF. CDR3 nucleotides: TGTGCCAGCAGTACGGGGGACAGGGAAAAAGCTTTCTTT.